Sequencing of this TCR beta chain was carried out in a study of OX40 agonist ivuxolimab in advanced cancers. The overall study: Subjects had a mean age of around 60 years, with a range of about 23 to 90; less than 90% were male. There were three patients with partial responses, one having hepatocellular carcinoma and two cutaneous melanoma.

Study-wide findings and caveats: CD4+ and CD8+ blood T cells expanded clonally by week 6 at 0.1 to 3.0 mg/kg.

With respect to this clone: Its specificity is not known.

The CDR3 has 15 amino acids. V shed 5 bases and J 1 base; nucleotides not matched to a gene: 4. Germline V gene data show CDR1 as SGHAT and CDR2 as FQNNGV. Sequenced by immunoSEQ multiplex PCR; TCRdb stores in-frame clones only, minus some. The profile shows tens of thousands of clones, roughly 87% of them singletons. The V and J genes are TRBV11-2 and TRBJ1-5; TRBD1 aligns across 8 bases. The TCR comes from an adult with an advanced solid tumor such as melanoma, head and neck, liver or kidney cancer. The sequenced sample was CD4+ or CD8+ T cells sorted from blood, obtained in a trial of the OX40 agonist ivuxolimab. In DNA, the CDR3 is TGTGCCAGCAGCCCCGGACAGGGAAGCAATCAGCCCCAGCATTTT. Translated, it gives CASSPGQGSNQPQHF.